This TCR beta chain was sequenced in a study of CD8+ T cells in alopecia areata. As the sequencing template, cDNA was produced by extracting RNA and reverse transcribing it. The table came from immunoSEQ multiplex PCR; TCRdb's copy has only in-frame clones and leaves some out. The top ten clones hold 10% to 15% of a sample with some 110,000 clones, about 60% of them seen once. Noted treatment: oral pan-JAK inhibitor, 5-10 mg twice daily. The germline V gene has CDR1 LNHDA and CDR2 SQIVND (reference sequence). This CDR3 region has 15 residues. Trimming cost V 2 bases and J 1 base, with 9 bases left between them.

This clonotype originated in a human donor with alopecia areata. The sample in question was CD8+ T cells sorted from blood, obtained at week 24, from a patient treated with tofacitinib. This chain uses TRBV19 with TRBJ1-5; D is unresolved. The chain's CDR3 is CASSIWTASNQPQHF. The CDR3 DNA follows: TGTGCCAGTAGTATATGGACGGCGAGCAATCAGCCCCAGCATTTT.